The 5 T cell receptor beta chains reported below all come from one sample, sequenced in a study of blood T cell repertoires in COVID-19 (dated by TCRdb to the early 2020s). Library method: the immunoSEQ multiplex PCR assay. Sourced from immuneACCESS, this table was stored by TCRdb with only in-frame sequences that have V and J called. A share of the clones is absent; for the studies checked, an unresolved V gene accounts for under half, and the remainder has no known explanation. In all, the sample holds around 380,000 clones, and around 87% of those were seen once. The leading ten clones occupy about 1.5% of the sample. The sample was PBMCs or T cells enriched from blood (not recorded which). The origin of the receptors is a man aged 25 to 40 who had recovered from COVID-19.

CDR3 region: CASSQGTSWGLEQYF. CDR3 DNA: TGTGCCAGCAGTCAAGGGACTAGTTGGGGTCTCGAGCAGTACTTC. J is TRBJ2-7 and V is TRBV6-2 or TRBV6-3; 8 bases are a match to TRBD2. The V gene's germline CDR1 is MNHEY and CDR2 SVGEGT. V lost 5 bases to trimming and J lost 6 bases; unmatched junction nucleotides: 12. The CDR3 extends over 15 amino acids.

This sequence joins TRBV27 and TRBJ2-7; 7 bases fit TRBD2. CDR3 length: 15 amino acids. The V gene's germline CDR1 is MNHEY and CDR2 SMNVEV (reference sequence). V trimming: 5 bases; J trimming: 0 bases; junction bases outside the gene matches: 7. The CDR3 sequence: CASSTFGGSSYEQYF. The CDR3 coding sequence is TGTGCCAGCAGTACCTTCGGGGGGAGCTCCTACGAGCAGTACTTC.

The chain links TRBV3-1 (or the pseudogene TRBV3-2) to TRBJ1-2; 10 bases are a match to TRBD1. V shed 5 bases and J 5 bases; nucleotides not matched to a gene: 5. The CDR3 has 14 residues. Germline CDR1 is LGHDT and CDR2 is YNNKEL (reference sequence). In DNA, the CDR3 is TGTGCCAGCAGCTCTCGGACAGGGGGATATGGCTACACCTTC. Translated: CASSSRTGGYGYTF.

The rearrangement joins TRBV7-6 to TRBJ2-3; D unresolved. Trimming cost V 2 bases and J 0 bases, with 6 bases left between them. The CDR3 runs to 14 residues. The V gene's germline CDR1 is SGHVS and CDR2 FNYEAQ. Written as DNA, the CDR3 is TGTGCCAGCAGCTTACGTACTAGCACAGATACGCAGTATTTT. This codes for CASSLRTSTDTQYF.

V usage is TRBV19 and J usage is TRBJ1-1; TRBD1 aligns across 8 bases. Germline V CDR1 and CDR2: LNHDA, SQIVND (reference sequence). This CDR3 region has 13 residues. V lost 7 bases, J lost 11 bases, and 12 bases stayed unmatched. CDR3 loop: CASTSIGQGYAFF. The CDR3 nucleotides read TGTGCCAGTACCTCAATCGGACAGGGATATGCTTTCTTT.